This is a list of T cell receptor beta chains from one sample in a study of T cells after posttransplantation cyclophosphamide. Sequenced by immunoSEQ multiplex PCR; TCRdb stores in-frame clones only, minus some. The sample holds around 22,000 clones, 86% seen once. The specimen comprised PBMCs, sampled after allogeneic stem cell transplant with posttransplant cyclophosphamide. These receptors were collected from a female patient younger than 45 who received an allogeneic stem cell transplant from an unrelated donor, was CMV-positive, and had no GVHD. Some T cells may be transferred from the graft donor. Each CDR3 is given with its conserved first and last residue. D genes are given only for firm matches. Size tells how often a clone was seen (once, few, many) or the class of an expanded clone, and some rows leave it out.

TRBD1	-	TRBV10-2	TRBJ1-1	CASSEPQGGNTEAFF	TGCGCCAGCAGTGAACCTCAGGGGGGTAACACTGAAGCTTTCTTT
-	-	TRBV11-3	TRBJ2-7	CASSSLERAGEQYF	TGTGCCAGCAGCTCCCTAGAGAGGGCGGGCGAGCAGTACTTC
TRBD2	-	TRBV13	TRBJ2-3	CASSGGTSGIASTDTQYF	TGTGCCAGCAGTGGTGGGACTAGCGGAATCGCTAGCACAGATACGCAGTATTTT
-	-	TRBV25-1	TRBJ2-5	CASRTGRQETQYF	TGTGCCAGCAGAACAGGGAGACAAGAGACCCAGTACTTC
-	-	TRBV28	TRBJ2-5	CASKRGGGGETQYF	TGTGCCAGCAAACGCGGCGGGGGCGGGGAGACCCAGTACTTC
-	-	TRBV27	TRBJ2-2	CASSPLPRNTGELFF	TGTGCCAGCAGTCCCCTCCCCCGGAACACCGGGGAGCTGTTTTTT
-	-	TRBV2	TRBJ1-6	CASRTGGPYNSPLHF	TGTGCCAGCAGGACGGGTGGTCCCTATAATTCACCCCTCCACTTT
TRBD2	-	TRBV10-3	TRBJ2-1	CAISGASGASYNEQFF	TGTGCCATCAGTGGGGCTAGCGGGGCCTCCTACAATGAGCAGTTCTTC
TRBD2	-	TRBV18	TRBJ2-1	CASSPSGSLSYNEQFF	TGTGCCAGCTCACCTAGCGGGTCCCTCTCCTACAATGAGCAGTTCTTC
-	-	TRBV5-4	TRBJ2-7	CASTSPSYEQYF	TGTGCCAGCACCTCTCCCTCCTACGAGCAGTACTTC
-	-	TRBV21-1	TRBJ2-7	CASSKTSGGGYEQYF	TGTGCCAGCAGCAAGACGTCGGGTGGAGGCTACGAGCAGTACTTC
-	-	TRBV28	TRBJ2-1	CASSLFRERVYNEQFF	TGTGCCAGCAGTTTATTCAGGGAAAGGGTTTACAATGAGCAGTTCTTC
-	-	TRBV5-5	TRBJ2-6	CASSPGSGANVLTF	TGTGCCAGCAGTCCAGGGTCTGGGGCCAACGTCCTGACTTTC
-	few	TRBV6-7	TRBJ1-1	CASSYLTVNTEAFF	TGTGCCAGCAGTTACTTGACAGTGAACACTGAAGCTTTCTTT
TRBD1	-	TRBV12-5	TRBJ1-6	CASGFLIQGNDNSPLHF	TGTGCTAGTGGTTTCCTGATACAGGGGAACGATAATTCACCCCTCCACTTT
-	few	TRBV20-1	TRBJ1-2	CSAAALGYTF	TGCAGTGCCGCGGCGCTCGGCTACACCTTC
TRBD1	-	TRBV28	TRBJ1-4	CASSLTGALGEKLFF	TGTGCCAGCAGTTTAACAGGGGCCCTGGGTGAAAAACTGTTTTTT
-	-	TRBV5-1	TRBJ1-1	CASSLPGATRSEAFF	TGCGCCAGCAGCTTGCCAGGGGCCACCCGTTCTGAAGCTTTCTTT
-	-	TRBV29-1	TRBJ2-7	CSVDGGPTPYEQYF	TGCAGCGTTGACGGGGGTCCGACCCCCTACGAGCAGTACTTC
TRBD2	once	TRBV28	TRBJ2-1	CASGGGALNEQFF	TGTGCCAGTGGCGGGGGGGCGCTTAATGAGCAGTTCTTC
TRBD1	-	TRBV5-1	TRBJ1-6	CASSLASPGTGMASPLHF	TGCGCCAGCAGCTTGGCCTCTCCCGGGACAGGGATGGCTTCACCCCTCCACTTT
TRBD1	-	TRBV28	TRBJ1-1	CATIGTGGTEAFF	TGTGCCACCATCGGTACAGGGGGTACTGAAGCTTTCTTT
-	-	TRBV28	TRBJ1-3	CASSLISGSRGNTIYF	TGTGCCAGCAGTCTAATCTCAGGGTCTCGTGGAAACACCATATATTTT
-	-	TRBV7-2	TRBJ1-2	CASSFRVKSGLSYGYTF	TGTGCCAGCAGCTTCCGAGTCAAGAGTGGACTCTCGTATGGCTACACCTTC
-	-	TRBV5-4	TRBJ1-2	CASSLSRVNYGYTF	TGTGCCAGCAGCTTGTCCAGGGTTAACTATGGCTACACCTTC
-	-	TRBV5-1	TRBJ1-3	CASSLAATGGNTIYF	TGCGCCAGCAGCTTGGCGGCGACAGGCGGAAACACCATATATTTT
TRBD2	-	TRBV19	TRBJ2-1	CASSIAAGGFNEQFF	TGTGCCAGTAGTATAGCAGCGGGGGGGTTCAATGAGCAGTTCTTC
TRBD1	-	TRBV11-2	TRBJ1-4	CASSLRQGVGKLFF	TGTGCCAGCAGCCTGCGACAGGGGGTCGGGAAACTGTTTTTT
-	-	TRBV9	TRBJ1-1	CARQVPVMNTEAFF	TGTGCCAGACAGGTTCCCGTTATGAACACTGAAGCTTTCTTT
-	-	TRBV11-2	TRBJ2-3	CASSLERGNTDTQYF	TGTGCCAGCAGCTTAGAGCGGGGAAACACAGATACGCAGTATTTT
TRBD1	-	TRBV9	TRBJ1-6	CASSTGGDGSSPLHF	TGTGCCAGCAGCACAGGGGGAGATGGCAGTTCACCCCTCCACTTT
-	-	TRBV18	TRBJ1-5	CASSPFGAGDSNQPQHF	TGTGCCAGCTCACCATTCGGCGCAGGGGATAGCAATCAGCCCCAGCATTTT
TRBD1	-	TRBV6-1	TRBJ2-7	CASSGLQGAGEQYF	TGTGCCAGCAGTGGATTGCAGGGGGCGGGTGAGCAGTACTTC
-	few	TRBV4-3	TRBJ2-7	CASSQDGNRLNEQYF	TGCGCCAGCAGCCAAGATGGGAACAGGTTAAACGAGCAGTACTTC
-	-	TRBV9	TRBJ1-1	CASSVGTFTEAFF	TGTGCCAGCAGCGTAGGGACTTTCACTGAAGCTTTCTTT
TRBD1	-	TRBV4-1	TRBJ1-5	CASSQYSGTEDQPQHF	TGCGCCAGCAGCCAATATTCCGGGACAGAGGATCAGCCCCAGCATTTT
-	-	TRBV5-6	TRBJ2-3	CASSAEADTQYF	TGTGCCAGCAGCGCCGAGGCAGATACGCAGTATTTT
-	-	TRBV5-4	TRBJ2-7	CASSFTGWNRSYEQYF	TGTGCCAGCAGCTTCACAGGGTGGAACCGCTCCTACGAGCAGTACTTC
TRBD1	-	TRBV19	TRBJ2-1	CASSIEGQGNEQFF	TGTGCCAGTAGTATAGAAGGACAGGGTAATGAGCAGTTCTTC
TRBD1	-	TRBV4-2	TRBJ1-3	CASSLDRGLASGNTIYF	TGTGCCAGCAGCCTCGACAGGGGCCTCGCCTCTGGAAACACCATATATTTT
TRBD1	-	TRBV18	TRBJ2-7	CASSPWTGGYEQYF	TGTGCCAGCTCGCCCTGGACAGGGGGCTACGAGCAGTACTTC
TRBD1	-	TRBV12-5	TRBJ2-7	CASGLVRGTGGSYEQYF	TGTGCTAGTGGTTTGGTACGCGGGACAGGGGGGTCCTACGAGCAGTACTTC
-	-	TRBV29-1	TRBJ2-7	CSVEDRDEQYF	TGCAGCGTTGAAGACAGGGACGAGCAGTACTTC
-	-	TRBV5-5	TRBJ1-5	CASSLRGVSNQPQHF	TGTGCCAGCAGCTTGAGGGGTGTCAGTAATCAGCCCCAGCATTTT
-	-	TRBV6-6	TRBJ1-5	CASSYSGGKVNQPQHF	TGTGCCAGCAGTTACTCCGGCGGGAAGGTCAATCAGCCCCAGCATTTT
TRBD1	-	TRBV7-8	TRBJ2-2	CASSFETTGGIRYAGELFF	TGTGCCAGCAGCTTCGAAACAACAGGGGGCATTCGCTACGCCGGGGAGCTGTTTTTT
TRBD1	-	TRBV28	TRBJ1-5	CASSSLPGTEAYNQPQHF	TGTGCCAGCAGTTCCTTACCGGGGACAGAAGCGTACAATCAGCCCCAGCATTTT
TRBD1	-	TRBV19	TRBJ2-7	CASSPGTGTYEQYF	TGTGCCAGTAGTCCCGGGACAGGGACCTACGAGCAGTACTTC